This is a list of T cell receptor beta chains from one sample in a study of T-cell reconstitution after alpha-beta-depleted transplantation in children. TCRdb re-called the PCR reads with MiXCR, one entry per CDR3 protein. The sample lists about 980,000 distinct CDR3 sequences, around 30% seen once, with approximately 30% in the top ten. Sample: PBMCs, mostly from graft donor cells, taken 360 days after TCRalphabeta/CD19-depleted stem cell transplant. These receptors came from a boy younger than two who had a stem cell transplant for SCID, so the T cells may come from the graft donor. Both conserved end residues are trimmed from each CDR3. Fields, in order: J gene, V gene, CDR3 protein.

j_gene: TRBJ2-5
v_gene: TRBV19
CDR3aa: ASRSTGGAETQY

j_gene: TRBJ1-1
v_gene: TRBV20-1
CDR3aa: SARDSREGLNTEAF

j_gene: TRBJ1-5
v_gene: TRBV7-8
CDR3aa: ASRLGHNSNQPQH

j_gene: TRBJ1-1
v_gene: TRBV12-3/TRBV12-4
CDR3aa: ASSSDRPEAF

j_gene: TRBJ2-3
v_gene: TRBV20-1
CDR3aa: SARDPDRDYTDTQY

j_gene: TRBJ1-5
v_gene: TRBV29-1
CDR3aa: SVAPTGGRNQPQH

j_gene: TRBJ2-1
v_gene: TRBV20-1
CDR3aa: SARVPLTDNEQF

j_gene: TRBJ2-2
v_gene: TRBV27
CDR3aa: ASSLSRGGYTGELF

j_gene: TRBJ2-3
v_gene: TRBV20-1
CDR3aa: SAGTGKTSTDTQY

j_gene: TRBJ2-7
v_gene: TRBV5-1
CDR3aa: ASSSQGFSSYEQY

j_gene: TRBJ2-5
v_gene: TRBV7-9
CDR3aa: ASSPTGGSGETQY

j_gene: TRBJ1-1
v_gene: TRBV6-1
CDR3aa: ASSPRQATDTEAF

j_gene: TRBJ2-7
v_gene: TRBV7-9
CDR3aa: ASSSFRGQGALKG

j_gene: TRBJ2-1
v_gene: TRBV5-1
CDR3aa: ASSSGGDYNEQF

j_gene: TRBJ1-2
v_gene: TRBV10-3
CDR3aa: AISGRTGRGGYT

j_gene: TRBJ2-3
v_gene: TRBV7-2
CDR3aa: ASSLGQSDTQY

j_gene: TRBJ2-1
v_gene: TRBV20-1
CDR3aa: SAKRGEQF

j_gene: TRBJ2-4
v_gene: TRBV12-3/TRBV12-4
CDR3aa: ASTPGPFLAKNIQY

j_gene: TRBJ2-5
v_gene: TRBV7-2
CDR3aa: ASSPPRETQY

j_gene: TRBJ2-3
v_gene: TRBV6-2/TRBV6-3
CDR3aa: ASSPPYRGADTQY

j_gene: TRBJ2-3
v_gene: TRBV24-1
CDR3aa: ATSDAGQGADTQY

j_gene: TRBJ2-7
v_gene: TRBV5-5
CDR3aa: ASSRVFGEQY

j_gene: TRBJ1-5
v_gene: TRBV12-3/TRBV12-4
CDR3aa: ASSLKAGYGNQPQH

j_gene: TRBJ2-2
v_gene: TRBV7-9
CDR3aa: ASRDRSNTGELF

j_gene: TRBJ2-1
v_gene: TRBV20-1
CDR3aa: SARPTDYNEQF

j_gene: TRBJ2-4
v_gene: TRBV7-2
CDR3aa: ASSPGQTKNIQY

j_gene: TRBJ2-2
v_gene: TRBV10-3
CDR3aa: AISETVSGELF

j_gene: TRBJ2-2
v_gene: TRBV7-8
CDR3aa: ASSPGLAGALNTGELF

j_gene: TRBJ2-5
v_gene: TRBV19
CDR3aa: ASSMIGKQETQY

j_gene: TRBJ1-5
v_gene: TRBV29-1
CDR3aa: SVGQGAAQPQH

j_gene: TRBJ1-1
v_gene: TRBV5-1
CDR3aa: ASSLGGEPEAF

j_gene: TRBJ2-6
v_gene: TRBV4-2
CDR3aa: ASSPFMVSSSGANVLT

j_gene: TRBJ2-7
v_gene: TRBV4-1
CDR3aa: ASSQDEVVGTYEQY

j_gene: TRBJ2-1
v_gene: TRBV5-1
CDR3aa: ASSWDGRNEQF

j_gene: TRBJ1-1
v_gene: TRBV20-1
CDR3aa: SAYRGQAEAF

j_gene: TRBJ2-7
v_gene: TRBV6-2/TRBV6-3
CDR3aa: ASSYSPGDEQY

j_gene: TRBJ1-1
v_gene: TRBV15
CDR3aa: ATSSPSFRRDTEAF

j_gene: TRBJ1-6
v_gene: TRBV21-1
CDR3aa: ASTPGGRHYNSPLH

j_gene: TRBJ2-3
v_gene: TRBV29-1
CDR3aa: SVERGGGPDTQY

j_gene: TRBJ2-2
v_gene: TRBV4-2
CDR3aa: ASSQESRDTGELF

j_gene: TRBJ2-1
v_gene: TRBV5-1
CDR3aa: ASSVRDRGTYNEQF

j_gene: TRBJ2-5
v_gene: TRBV12-3/TRBV12-4
CDR3aa: ASSRGTSPQETQY

j_gene: TRBJ2-3
v_gene: TRBV28
CDR3aa: ASSDRSFGTDTQY

j_gene: TRBJ2-7
v_gene: TRBV12-3/TRBV12-4
CDR3aa: ASSLQAAYEQY

j_gene: TRBJ1-4
v_gene: TRBV6-5
CDR3aa: ASSYSGSRWEKLF

j_gene: TRBJ1-6
v_gene: TRBV5-1
CDR3aa: ASSGGQGKNSPLH

j_gene: TRBJ2-2
v_gene: TRBV5-1
CDR3aa: ASSAPGQSNTGELF

j_gene: TRBJ2-3
v_gene: TRBV5-1
CDR3aa: ASGQGPRGTDTQY

j_gene: TRBJ1-1
v_gene: TRBV7-9
CDR3aa: ASGRQPNTEAF

j_gene: TRBJ2-5
v_gene: TRBV5-1
CDR3aa: ASSLTRVQETQY

j_gene: TRBJ2-3
v_gene: TRBV28
CDR3aa: ASSSVSSSGGFTDTQY

j_gene: TRBJ2-7
v_gene: TRBV6-1
CDR3aa: ASSSGRTMNGEQY

j_gene: TRBJ2-2
v_gene: TRBV20-1
CDR3aa: SALGQGYTGELF

j_gene: TRBJ2-2
v_gene: TRBV4-1
CDR3aa: ASSQEWVSTGELF